The 23 T cell receptor beta chains presented below share a single source sample, sequenced in a study of tumor and adjacent non-tumor tissue in lung cancer. Three rounds of nested PCR, following a modified ARM-PCR protocol, produced the TCRbeta library. TCRdb independently ran MiXCR on the multiplex PCR reads; one entry per CDR3 protein. Here the sample spans about 75,000 distinct CDR3 sequences, more than 60% being singletons. This sample's RNA came from whole unsorted tissue. Sequenced material: lung tumor tissue. These receptors were taken from a woman in her fifties or sixties with non-small cell lung cancer.

As regards this clonotype: A read error is likely, as this CDR3 ends without the conserved phenylalanine or tryptophan. V and J are TRBV6-5 and TRBJ2-7; D call uncertain. The CDR3 loop spans 10 amino acids. CDR1 and CDR2 from the germline V gene are MNHEY and SVGAGI. The CDR3 reads CANSPPEQYL. DNA for the CDR3: TGTGCCAACAGTCCCCCAGAGCAGTACTTA.

The chain recombines TRBV20-1 with TRBJ2-5, with 9 bases matching TRBD1. Germline loops: CDR1 DFQATT, CDR2 SNEGSKA (reference sequence). The CDR3 loop spans 13 amino acids. The V segment lost 6 bases and the J segment 4 bases; nucleotides outside the gene matches: 6. The CDR3 here is CSARTGVGETQYF. CDR3 nucleotides: TGCAGTGCGAGGACAGGGGTCGGAGAGACCCAGTACTTC.

Concerning this clonotype: Since a much larger clone is just one base distant, this may be a read error. This rearrangement joins TRBV28 to TRBJ2-1, with D unclear. The CDR3 contains 13 residues. CDR1 and CDR2 from the germline V gene are MDHEN and SYDVKM. V was pared by 6 bases and J by 5 bases, with 11 bases between. This CDR3 reads CASRNSAHNEQFF. CDR3 DNA sequence: TGTGCCAGCAGGAATAGTGCCCACAATGAGCAGTTCTTC.

For this clonotype: One base away lies a much larger clone, so this may be a sequencing read error. The chain joins TRBV28 to TRBJ2-1; TRBD2 matches 7 bases. The CDR3 covers 14 residues. Per germline, CDR1 MDHEN and CDR2 SYDVKM. CDR3 in DNA: TGTGTCAGCAGTTTAATGGGAGGGCGGGATGAGCAGTTCTTC. Its translation: CVSSLMGGRDEQFF.

The chain links TRBV11-1 to TRBJ1-1, with D perhaps TRBD1 (6 bases). CDR1 is SGHAT, CDR2 FQDESV, per germline (reference sequence). The CDR3 sequence is 14 residues long. Trimming cost V 5 bases and J 0 bases, with 10 bases left between them. CDR3 protein: CASSHGQMNTEAFF. In DNA form, the CDR3 reads TGTGCCAGCAGCCATGGACAGATGAACACTGAAGCTTTCTTT.

The V call is TRBV10-2, the J call TRBJ1-1; D call uncertain. V lost 7 bases to trimming and J lost 2 bases, with 8 bases between them. The CDR3 sequence is 12 residues long. Germline V gives CDR1 WSHSY, CDR2 SAAADI. CDR3 coding DNA: TGCGCCAGCACTGTGGCCAACACTGAAGCTTTCTTT. Its translation: CASTVANTEAFF.

A remark on this clonotype: A junction end diverges from the germline sequence, so it may reflect a read error. The chain carries TRBV11-2 and TRBJ2-7; maybe TRBD2 (6 bases). The CDR3 has 16 amino acids. Germline CDR1 and CDR2: SGHAT and FQNNGV. The CDR3 DNA sequence: TGTGCCAGCAGCTTAGTAGGGCTAACGGGAGTCGGCGAGCACTACTTC. Translated, it gives CASSLVGLTGVGEHYF.

Turning to this clonotype: A much larger clone lies a single base off, so this may be a read error. The J gene is TRBJ2-5, the V gene TRBV20-1; TRBD2 might be the D (5 bases). The CDR3 length is 14 residues. The germline CDR1 and CDR2 sequences are DFQATT and SNEGSKA (reference sequence). CDR3 bases: TGCAGTACTAGTACTTGGACCAACCAAGAGACCCAGTACTTC. It translates to CSTSTWTNQETQYF.

The chain couples TRBV10-2 to TRBJ2-7; D is perhaps TRBD1 or TRBD2 (5 bases each). The CDR3 runs to 14 residues. Trimming shortened V by 9 bases and J by 4 bases, and 19 bases separated the two germline ends. CDR1 and CDR2 (germline): WSHSY, SAAADI. The chain's CDR3 is CARDTGGSRYEQYV. CDR3 DNA: TGCGCCAGGGATACAGGAGGTTCAAGGTACGAGCAGTACGTC.

A few counts support this clonotype. This could be a read error, since a much larger clone is one nucleotide away. CDR3 coding DNA: TGTGCCATCAGTGAGAACTACGAGCTGTACTTC. As protein: CAISENYELYF. The chain uses TRBV10-3 and TRBJ2-7; the D is unclear. CDR3 length: 11 residues. Germline assignment: CDR1 ENHRY and CDR2 SYGVKD.

The V call is TRBV29-1, the J call TRBJ2-7, with 8 bases fitting TRBD2. Losses at the gene ends were 8 bases for V and 10 bases for J; bases not matched to a gene: 19. Germline lookup yields CDR1 SQVTM and CDR2 ANQGSEA. The CDR3 loop spans 14 amino acids. The CDR3 sequence: CSFIIGRAIHEQYF. CDR3 DNA: TGCAGCTTCATCATCGGGAGGGCAATCCATGAACAGTACTTC.

With regard to this clonotype: This sequence may be a read error, since a much larger clone differs from it by one base. J is TRBJ2-1 and V is TRBV30; no firm D call. The CDR3 contains 14 residues. The V gene's germline CDR1 is GTSNPN and CDR2 SVGIG (reference sequence). In nucleotides, the CDR3 is TGTGCCTGGAGTAACTTTCGCTCCTACAAAGAGCAGTTCTTC. This sequence encodes CAWSNFRSYKEQFF.

Details on this clonotype: Being one base from a much bigger clone, this may be a read error. V and J are TRBV5-1 and TRBJ2-3; 7 bases align to TRBD2. Germline CDR1 is SGHRS and CDR2 is YFSETQ. The CDR3 is made up of 16 amino acids. The CDR3 nucleotides read TGCGCCAGCAGCTTGGCCGGGGGACTAACCACAGATACGCGGTATTTT. Encoded protein: CASSLAGGLTTDTRYF.

A remark on this clonotype: With a much larger clone just one base away, this may be a read error. The chain is built from TRBV28 and TRBJ1-5, with D unclear. CDR3 length: 14 residues. Germline CDR1 MDHEN, CDR2 SYDVKM. This CDR3 reads CSSSFLDGNQPQHF. The CDR3 DNA sequence: TGTTCCAGCAGTTTTTTGGACGGCAATCAGCCCCAGCATTTT. Supplemented by reference TRBV28 and TRBJ1-5, the full variable domain reads DVKVTQSSRYLVKRTGEKVFLECVQDMDHENMFWYRQDPGLGLRLIYFSYDVKMKEKGDIPEGYSVSREKKERFSLILESASTNQTSMYLCSSSFLDGNQPQHFGDGTRLSIL.

As for this clonotype: An end of the junction differs from the germline gene, which may be a read error. This chain uses TRBV10-3 with TRBJ2-1, with D tentatively TRBD2 (6 bases). The germline V gene encodes CDR1 ENHRY and CDR2 SYGVKD. This CDR3 has 14 residues. CDR3 in amino acids: CATNGGIGKHEQFF. The CDR3 DNA sequence: TGTGCCACGAATGGCGGGATAGGGAAACATGAGCAATTCTTC.

This clonotype was observed a few times. A much larger clone is a single base away; this may be a read error. The J gene is TRBJ2-4, the V gene TRBV20-1; no reliable D call. The germline gives CDR1 DFQATT, CDR2 SNEGSKA (reference sequence). The CDR3 has 16 residues. The CDR3 sequence: CSARDGRWDGKNTQYF. The CDR3, as DNA: TGCAGTGCTAGGGATGGGCGATGGGATGGCAAAAACACTCAGTACTTC.

A word on this clonotype: Germline is not matched at one junction end, which may reflect a read error. The V and J genes are TRBV29-1 and TRBJ2-7; D possibly uses TRBD1 or TRBD2 (6 bases each). The V gene's germline CDR1 is SQVTM and CDR2 ANQGSEA. The CDR3 runs 15 residues. CDR3 sequence reads: CSVDGKGGSSYEHYF. CDR3 DNA: TGCAGCGTTGATGGTAAGGGGGGCAGCTCCTATGAGCACTACTTC.

A remark on this clonotype: One end of the junction does not line up with germline, which may come from a read error. V is TRBV6-5 and J is TRBJ1-2; possibly TRBD1 for D (6 bases). The CDR3 is made up of 15 amino acids. Germline CDR1 is MNHEY and CDR2 is SVGAGI. Here the CDR3 DNA reads TGTGCCTGCAGTTACCTTACAGGGAGGATGGTTGGCTACACCTTC. Its protein product is CACSYLTGRMVGYTF.

With regard to this clonotype: Relative to the germline gene, one junction end is altered; a read error may explain this. V gene TRBV11-2 combines with J gene TRBJ2-3; D gene ambiguous. Germline CDR1 reads SGHAT; CDR2 reads FQNNGV. This CDR3 is built from 13 residues. The CDR3 sequence: CTSSFTQLDTQYF. The CDR3 DNA follows: TGTACCAGCAGCTTTACCCAATTAGATACGCAGTATTTT.

The chain joins TRBV6-5 to TRBJ2-5, with TRBD1 identical over 7 bases. This CDR3 is built from 14 residues. Looked up from germline, CDR1 is MNHEY and CDR2 is SVGAGI. V was clipped by 7 bases and J by 1 base; unmatched bases: 6. In nucleotides, the CDR3 is TGTGCCAGCAACCAGACAGGGTTCCAAGAGACCCAGTACTTC. Protein: CASNQTGFQETQYF.

V usage is TRBV11-2 and J usage is TRBJ2-2, with TRBD1 as a possible D gene (6 bases). Germline values: CDR1 SGHAT, CDR2 FQNNGV. CDR3 size: 15 residues. V lost 6 bases, J lost 6 bases, and 17 bases lay in between. CDR3 sequence reads: CASSPQCQGSGELFF. The CDR3 DNA is TGTGCCAGCAGTCCCCAGTGTCAGGGGTCCGGGGAGCTGTTTTTT.

Comment on this clonotype: The junction differs from germline at one of its ends, possibly a read error. The genes are TRBV6-5 and TRBJ1-2, with TRBD1 matching 7 bases. This CDR3 spans 15 amino acids. Germline V gives CDR1 MNHEY, CDR2 SVGAGI. The DNA of the CDR3 is TGTGCTAGCAGTTACGCCGGGACAGATCTTCATGGCTGCACCTTC. It translates to CASSYAGTDLHGCTF.

As for this clonotype: The conserved phenylalanine or tryptophan normally closing the CDR3 is absent here, so this likely arose from a read error. This chain connects TRBV29-1 to TRBJ2-7; D possibly uses TRBD1 or TRBD2 (5 bases each). CDR3 length equals 13 residues. The V gene's germline CDR1 is SQVTM and CDR2 ANQGSEA. The CDR3 reads CSVEGDAVYKQYL. The CDR3 DNA follows: TGCAGCGTTGAAGGGGACGCCGTCTACAAGCAGTACCTC.